One TCR beta chain is described in this entry. Its antigen is unknown. Base qualities were left out, and no much larger clone turns up one base away. This sample is part of a study of beta chain features in type 1 diabetes (dated by TCRdb to the late 2010s). The study in broad terms: Mean age, gender distribution, total cell number and subset yield did not differ between patients and healthy donors. Across all samples, around 99 million sorted cells were examined, and cell number per subset correlated strongly with RNA yield. In the study, recently diagnosed type 1 diabetes patients and matched healthy donors were compared on the TCRB repertoires of their sorted circulating CD4+ T cell subsets. Regulatory and stem cell-like memory subsets were obtained from only 8 patients and about 8 healthy donors, while naive and central memory subsets were obtained from all 28 donors. Findings and caveats that apply to the study as a whole: Type 1 diabetes patients showed a moderate but significant shortening of TCRB CDR3 length in all four CD4+ subsets. Naive, central memory and regulatory TCRB repertoires appeared to be more alike among patients than among healthy donors. PCR may preferentially amplify shorter templates, but because patient and control samples were amplified and corrected together, any resulting skew would affect both groups equally. Because the HLA sub-analyses included only small numbers of individuals, any influence of HLA type on TCRB rearrangement was left unresolved. Patients with type 1 diabetes made fewer insertions and deleted more nucleotides at VDJ recombination sites, implying thymic rearrangement abnormalities. Because cDNA rather than genomic DNA was sequenced, highly expressing activated cells could have been over-represented, although no difference in activation and CD3 levels was found between groups.

From each donor, a single peripheral blood sample of about 116 mL on average was drawn into heparinised tubes. A BD FACSAria II and a panel including CD45RO, CCR7, CD25, CD127, CD95 and CD27 were used to sort naive, central memory, regulatory and stem cell-like memory CD4+ T cells. Purity was above 95% for every sorted population. Right away, PBMCs were isolated by Lymphoprep density gradient centrifugation and were stained directly, with no culture step. So that batch effects would be minimized, each experiment stained and sorted samples in pairs, pairing one healthy donor with one patient. All of the isolated RNA was reverse transcribed with the High Capacity cDNA Reverse Transcription Kit, so expressed TCRB transcripts were sequenced. Naive, central memory and regulatory T cell samples underwent deep immunoSEQ sequencing, averaging approximately 3.5 million total reads per sample. Sorted cells were lysed in RLT buffer and RNA was extracted with DNase-treated RNeasy Micro or Mini kits, depending on cell number. To prevent cross-contamination, each cell subset was processed individually, whereas patient and healthy donor samples were processed jointly. The immunoSEQ multiplex PCR was used to amplify TCRB sequences from cDNA, generating 87-bp fragments that spanned the CDR3 region. Amplicons were sequenced on the Illumina HiSeq platform. For the original study's pipeline: Synthetic template baselines were used to correct PCR bias computationally, reads within Hamming distance 2 were collapsed together, and singletons that could not be merged were discarded. Reads were aligned to IMGT to assign V, D and J genes, CDR3 length, and insertions or deletions at six rearrangement sites. Within each subset, clonotype counts were normalized to sorted cell number, after which true diversity and Gini coefficients were computed with the tcR R package. Repertoire sharing was quantified using the overlap coefficient calculated on TCRB nucleotide sequences. Out-of-frame TCRB sequences from naive cells were analyzed as a proxy for the pre-selection repertoire. TCRdb stores this immuneACCESS table with in-frame sequences only. Part of the clones is absent; in the studies checked, under half of the shortfall reflects unresolved V genes, and no reason is known for the rest. The D gene and trimming were derived from the DNA, and the V and J assignments and clone size from that table. The sample records 400,000 to 500,000 clones, 11% to 15% of which are singletons. Clones ranked in the top ten supply 0.035% to 0.045% of the sample.

This clonotype was sampled from a man aged 30-40 years in good health. The source material was naive CD4+ T cells from blood. The sample's cell subset or site, from its label and the paper: true naive CD4+ T cells.

The CDR3: CASSLLAGWGYGYTF. In nucleotide form, the sequence is TGTGCCAGCAGCTTGTTGGCGGGATGGGGCTATGGCTACACCTTC. In this chain, TRBV5-6 is recombined with TRBJ1-2, with the D gene not confidently named. Based on the germline V gene, the CDR1 and CDR2 sequences are SGHDT and YYEEEE. The CDR3, cysteine through phenylalanine, is 15 amino acids long. CDR3 DNA is the only sequence kept; it has 45 bases, read in frame from the first base. V gives up 1 base and J gives up 4 bases, and the segment between their germline ends measures 14 bases. Full variable domain (CDR3 extended with the reference TRBV5-6 and TRBJ1-2 proteins): DAGVTQSPTHLIKTRGQQVTLRCSPKSGHDTVSWYQQALGQGPQFIFQYYEEEERQRGNFPDRFSGHQFPNYSSELNVNALLLGDSALYLCASSLLAGWGYGYTFGSGTRLTVV.